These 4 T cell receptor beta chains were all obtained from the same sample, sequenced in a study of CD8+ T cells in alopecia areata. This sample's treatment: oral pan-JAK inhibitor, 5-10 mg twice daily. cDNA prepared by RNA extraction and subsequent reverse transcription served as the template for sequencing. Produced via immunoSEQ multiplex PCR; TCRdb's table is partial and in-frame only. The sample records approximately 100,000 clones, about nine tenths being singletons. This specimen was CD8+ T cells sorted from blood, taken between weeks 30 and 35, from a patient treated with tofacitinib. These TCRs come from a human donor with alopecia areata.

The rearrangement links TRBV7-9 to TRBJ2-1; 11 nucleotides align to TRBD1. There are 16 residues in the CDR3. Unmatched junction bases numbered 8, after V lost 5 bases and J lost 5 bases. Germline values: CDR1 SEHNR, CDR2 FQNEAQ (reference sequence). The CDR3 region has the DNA TGTGCCAGCAGCGAAGGGGACAGGGGGTTCGACAATGAGCAGTTCTTC. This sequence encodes CASSEGDRGFDNEQFF.

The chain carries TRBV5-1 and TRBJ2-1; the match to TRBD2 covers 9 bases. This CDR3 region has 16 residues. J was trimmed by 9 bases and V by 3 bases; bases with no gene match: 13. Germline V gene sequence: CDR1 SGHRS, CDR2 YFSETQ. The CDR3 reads CASSSPRGGRAGEQFF. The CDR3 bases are TGCGCCAGCAGCTCCCCACGAGGCGGGAGGGCAGGTGAGCAGTTCTTC.

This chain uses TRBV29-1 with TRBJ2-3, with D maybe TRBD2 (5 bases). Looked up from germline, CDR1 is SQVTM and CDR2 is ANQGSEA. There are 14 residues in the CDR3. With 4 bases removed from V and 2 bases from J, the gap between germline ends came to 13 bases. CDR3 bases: TGCAGCGTTGGAACCCTAGCTTACACAGATACGCAGTATTTT. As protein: CSVGTLAYTDTQYF.

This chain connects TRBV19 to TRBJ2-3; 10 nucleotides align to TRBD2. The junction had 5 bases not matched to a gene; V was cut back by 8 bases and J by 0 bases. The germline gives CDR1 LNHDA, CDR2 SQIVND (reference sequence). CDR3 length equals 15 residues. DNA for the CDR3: TGTGCCAGTTCCACGACTAGCGGGAGCACAGATACGCAGTATTTT. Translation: CASSTTSGSTDTQYF.